A selection of T cell receptor beta chains follows, all from one sample in a study of blood T cell repertoires in COVID-19. Assay used: immunoSEQ multiplex PCR; TCRdb lists only in-frame clones, some missing. The sample consists of fewer than 200,000 clones, 75% to 85% of them appearing once. The sample comprised peripheral blood. The receptors were gathered from a woman aged 60 to 75 with COVID-19, enrolled during active disease. The CDR3 runs from the conserved cysteine through the conserved F or W. The D gene is left open where the match is weak. For some rows the clone size is stated as once, few or many, or as a class when expanded; others skip it.

d_call: -
j_call: TRBJ2-1
v_call: TRBV5-1
clone_size: -
cdr3_nt: TGCGCCAGCAGCATGGACGGACAGCTCTCCTACAATGAGCAGTTCTTC
cdr3_aa: CASSMDGQLSYNEQFF

d_call: -
j_call: TRBJ2-1
v_call: TRBV28
clone_size: -
cdr3_nt: TGTGCCAGCAGAACTGACACCCGCCTTTACAATGAGCAGTTCTTC
cdr3_aa: CASRTDTRLYNEQFF

d_call: -
j_call: TRBJ2-7
v_call: TRBV6-5
clone_size: -
cdr3_nt: TGTGCCAGCAAGATAGGTGGCGGAAACTACGAGCAGTACTTC
cdr3_aa: CASKIGGGNYEQYF

d_call: TRBD1
j_call: TRBJ1-6
v_call: TRBV4-2
clone_size: -
cdr3_nt: TGTGCCAGCAGCCAGCTCTCGGGACAGGCAGGTTCACCCCTCCACTTT
cdr3_aa: CASSQLSGQAGSPLHF

d_call: -
j_call: TRBJ2-3
v_call: TRBV5-1
clone_size: -
cdr3_nt: TGCGCCAGCAACGTTGGAGGGGCCCTTAGCACAGATACGCAGTATTTT
cdr3_aa: CASNVGGALSTDTQYF

d_call: TRBD1
j_call: TRBJ1-6
v_call: TRBV11-2
clone_size: -
cdr3_nt: TGTGCCAGCAGCTTCGGGGGACAGAGCCTAAATTCACCCCTCCACTTT
cdr3_aa: CASSFGGQSLNSPLHF

d_call: TRBD1
j_call: TRBJ1-4
v_call: TRBV9
clone_size: -
cdr3_nt: TGTGCCAGCAGCGTAGGCCACAGGGGTGATGAAAAACTGTTTTTT
cdr3_aa: CASSVGHRGDEKLFF

d_call: -
j_call: TRBJ2-2
v_call: TRBV7-9
clone_size: -
cdr3_nt: TGTGCCAGCAGCCTACCTCGGGGTCTTAGGGACACCGGGGAGCTGTTTTTT
cdr3_aa: CASSLPRGLRDTGELFF

d_call: TRBD1
j_call: TRBJ2-3
v_call: TRBV19
clone_size: -
cdr3_nt: TGTGCCAGTAGTACGGACAGGGGGCTAGATACGCAGTATTTT
cdr3_aa: CASSTDRGLDTQYF

d_call: -
j_call: TRBJ1-4
v_call: TRBV2
clone_size: -
cdr3_nt: TGTGCCAGCAGTCAACCTGGGGGGGTTAAACTGTTTTTT
cdr3_aa: CASSQPGGVKLFF

d_call: TRBD1
j_call: TRBJ2-1
v_call: TRBV11-1
clone_size: -
cdr3_nt: TGTGCCAGCAGCTCAGGGGGTACCTATTACAATGAGCAGTTCTTC
cdr3_aa: CASSSGGTYYNEQFF

d_call: TRBD2
j_call: TRBJ2-2
v_call: TRBV23-1
clone_size: -
cdr3_nt: TGCGCCAGCAGTCAATCAGGTAGCGGGGGAGACACCGGGGAGCTGTTTTTT
cdr3_aa: CASSQSGSGGDTGELFF

d_call: TRBD1
j_call: TRBJ1-2
v_call: TRBV29-1
clone_size: once
cdr3_nt: TGCAGCGTTGAAACCGGGACAGGGGTTGGCTACACCTTC
cdr3_aa: CSVETGTGVGYTF

d_call: TRBD2
j_call: TRBJ2-3
v_call: TRBV7-2
clone_size: -
cdr3_nt: TGTGCCAGCAGGCCTGCGGGGGGGCGCGGGGGCACAGATACGCAGTATTTT
cdr3_aa: CASRPAGGRGGTDTQYF

d_call: TRBD1
j_call: TRBJ1-2
v_call: TRBV19
clone_size: -
cdr3_nt: TGTGCCAGTAGGGCCGGGACAGAAAACTATGGCTACACCTTC
cdr3_aa: CASRAGTENYGYTF

d_call: TRBD1
j_call: TRBJ1-3
v_call: TRBV5-1
clone_size: few
cdr3_nt: TGCGCCAGCACCACGACAGGGGACTCTGGAAACACCATATATTTT
cdr3_aa: CASTTTGDSGNTIYF

d_call: TRBD2
j_call: TRBJ2-1
v_call: TRBV7-2
clone_size: -
cdr3_nt: TGTGCCATTTCCGGGACTAGCGGGGGCTCTGGGGATGAGCAGTTCTTC
cdr3_aa: CAISGTSGGSGDEQFF

d_call: TRBD1
j_call: TRBJ1-2
v_call: TRBV7-8
clone_size: -
cdr3_nt: TGTGCCAGCAGCCCGCGGGACAGGGGCTACACCTTC
cdr3_aa: CASSPRDRGYTF

d_call: -
j_call: TRBJ2-5
v_call: TRBV7-2
clone_size: few
cdr3_nt: TGTGCCAGCAGCTGGAACAATCGGGTTCGGGAGACCCAGTACTTC
cdr3_aa: CASSWNNRVRETQYF

d_call: -
j_call: TRBJ2-7
v_call: TRBV12-5
clone_size: -
cdr3_nt: TGTGCTAGTGGTTTGGGTACTTTACGGGAGCAGTACTTC
cdr3_aa: CASGLGTLREQYF

d_call: -
j_call: TRBJ2-2
v_call: TRBV14
clone_size: few
cdr3_nt: TGTGCCAGCAGCCACCCGGGGTCGAACACCGGGGAGCTGTTTTTT
cdr3_aa: CASSHPGSNTGELFF

d_call: TRBD1
j_call: TRBJ2-5
v_call: TRBV27
clone_size: -
cdr3_nt: TGTGCCAGCAGACGACAGGGGGGTAAAGAGACCCAGTACTTC
cdr3_aa: CASRRQGGKETQYF

d_call: -
j_call: TRBJ1-5
v_call: TRBV28
clone_size: -
cdr3_nt: TGTGCCACCCTAGATTATCCTCAGCCCCAGCATTTT
cdr3_aa: CATLDYPQPQHF

d_call: TRBD1
j_call: TRBJ1-6
v_call: TRBV19
clone_size: -
cdr3_nt: TGTGCCAGTAGTGCCGGACAGGGACCGAATTCACCCCTCCACTTT
cdr3_aa: CASSAGQGPNSPLHF

d_call: -
j_call: TRBJ1-5
v_call: TRBV6-5
clone_size: -
cdr3_nt: TGTGCCAGCAGATCGACACGCAATCAGCCCCAGCATTTT
cdr3_aa: CASRSTRNQPQHF

d_call: -
j_call: TRBJ1-5
v_call: TRBV7-8
clone_size: -
cdr3_nt: TGTGCCAGCAGCCTCCAGGGTTGGAATCAGCCCCAGCATTTT
cdr3_aa: CASSLQGWNQPQHF

d_call: TRBD1
j_call: TRBJ1-1
v_call: TRBV28
clone_size: once
cdr3_nt: TGTGCCAGCAGAGGGGGCCAGAGGTGGGGTGAAGCTTTCTTT
cdr3_aa: CASRGGQRWGEAFF

d_call: TRBD1
j_call: TRBJ1-3
v_call: TRBV12-5
clone_size: -
cdr3_nt: TGTGCTAGTGGTTCCACGACAGGGGGAACTGGAAACACCATATATTTT
cdr3_aa: CASGSTTGGTGNTIYF

d_call: TRBD2
j_call: TRBJ2-7
v_call: TRBV7-8
clone_size: -
cdr3_nt: TGTGCCAGCAGCTTAGTTCGTATTGGACTAGCGGCCTACGAGCAGTACTTC
cdr3_aa: CASSLVRIGLAAYEQYF

d_call: -
j_call: TRBJ2-3
v_call: TRBV5-4
clone_size: -
cdr3_nt: TGTGCCAGCAGCTTGGACAGGTATAGCACAGATACGCAGTATTTT
cdr3_aa: CASSLDRYSTDTQYF

d_call: -
j_call: TRBJ2-6
v_call: TRBV23-1
clone_size: -
cdr3_nt: TGCGCCAGCAGTCAATCTGAAGGGAGCGTCTGGGGGACATCTGGGGCCAACGTCCTGACTTTC
cdr3_aa: CASSQSEGSVWGTSGANVLTF

d_call: TRBD1
j_call: TRBJ2-1
v_call: TRBV5-8
clone_size: -
cdr3_nt: TGTGCCAGCAGCTTGGCCACCGGACAGGTGGATGAGCAGTTCTTC
cdr3_aa: CASSLATGQVDEQFF

d_call: -
j_call: TRBJ1-4
v_call: TRBV18
clone_size: -
cdr3_nt: TGTGCCAGCTCACCACCGGGAGCGAATGAAAAACTGTTTTTT
cdr3_aa: CASSPPGANEKLFF

d_call: -
j_call: TRBJ1-1
v_call: TRBV7-9
clone_size: -
cdr3_nt: TGTGCCAGCAGCTCCTACGATGCGAACACTGAAGCTTTCTTT
cdr3_aa: CASSSYDANTEAFF

d_call: TRBD2
j_call: TRBJ2-1
v_call: TRBV7-9
clone_size: few
cdr3_nt: TGTGCCAGCAGCTTCAGCCTAGCGGGAGGGCCGGGCAATGAGCAGTTCTTC
cdr3_aa: CASSFSLAGGPGNEQFF

d_call: TRBD2
j_call: TRBJ2-4
v_call: TRBV7-2
clone_size: -
cdr3_nt: TGTGCCAGCAGCTTAGCGCGGGGGACGGACATTCAGTACTTC
cdr3_aa: CASSLARGTDIQYF

d_call: -
j_call: TRBJ2-5
v_call: TRBV11-2
clone_size: -
cdr3_nt: TGTGCCAGCAGCTTAGGGCTGGCGAGAGGGGAGACCCAGTACTTC
cdr3_aa: CASSLGLARGETQYF

d_call: TRBD1
j_call: TRBJ2-1
v_call: TRBV5-1
clone_size: -
cdr3_nt: TGCGCCAGCAGCTGGGGGGACAGGGCTTACAATGAGCAGTTCTTC
cdr3_aa: CASSWGDRAYNEQFF

d_call: TRBD2
j_call: TRBJ2-4
v_call: TRBV5-1
clone_size: -
cdr3_nt: TGCGCCAGCAAGGCCGCGGGGGGCGGTCTCGAAAACATTCAGTACTTC
cdr3_aa: CASKAAGGGLENIQYF

d_call: TRBD1
j_call: TRBJ1-1
v_call: TRBV28
clone_size: -
cdr3_nt: TGTGCCACCTGGACAGGTATGAACACTGAAGCTTTCTTT
cdr3_aa: CATWTGMNTEAFF

d_call: TRBD2
j_call: TRBJ2-4
v_call: TRBV7-2
clone_size: -
cdr3_nt: TGTGCCAGCAGCTTAGGGACTAGCCTCAAAAACATTCAGTACTTC
cdr3_aa: CASSLGTSLKNIQYF

d_call: -
j_call: TRBJ1-3
v_call: TRBV7-9
clone_size: few
cdr3_nt: TGTGCCAGCAGTTCCACAGGGTCTGGAAACACCATATATTTT
cdr3_aa: CASSSTGSGNTIYF

d_call: TRBD1
j_call: TRBJ1-4
v_call: TRBV13
clone_size: -
cdr3_nt: TGTGCCAGCAGCTTAGCGGGGACAGGGGCTAAAAAACTGTTTTTT
cdr3_aa: CASSLAGTGAKKLFF

d_call: TRBD2
j_call: TRBJ2-1
v_call: TRBV6-5
clone_size: -
cdr3_nt: TGTGCCAGCAGTAAACTAGCGGGTGAGCAGTTCTTC
cdr3_aa: CASSKLAGEQFF

d_call: -
j_call: TRBJ1-3
v_call: TRBV5-1
clone_size: -
cdr3_nt: TGCGCCAGCAGCTTGGGACAGATCTCTGGAAACACCATATATTTT
cdr3_aa: CASSLGQISGNTIYF

d_call: TRBD1
j_call: TRBJ1-4
v_call: TRBV19
clone_size: few
cdr3_nt: TGTGCCAGTAGCTTCACAGGGGGGAATGAAAAACTGTTTTTT
cdr3_aa: CASSFTGGNEKLFF

d_call: -
j_call: TRBJ1-2
v_call: TRBV28
clone_size: -
cdr3_nt: TGTGCCAGCAGTTTCGGGGTGACTAACTATGGCTACACCTTC
cdr3_aa: CASSFGVTNYGYTF

d_call: TRBD1
j_call: TRBJ2-6
v_call: TRBV29-1
clone_size: -
cdr3_nt: TGCAGCGTTGCCGGGACAGCTATTTCTGGGGCCAACGTCCTGACTTTC
cdr3_aa: CSVAGTAISGANVLTF

d_call: TRBD2
j_call: TRBJ2-1
v_call: TRBV19
clone_size: -
cdr3_nt: TGTGCCAGTAGTTACAGCGGGAGGGGATACAATGAGCAGTTCTTC
cdr3_aa: CASSYSGRGYNEQFF

d_call: TRBD1
j_call: TRBJ1-5
v_call: TRBV6-2/TRBV6-3
clone_size: -
cdr3_nt: TGTGCCAGCAGCCCCGGGACAGGGGGCTATCAGCCCCAGCATTTT
cdr3_aa: CASSPGTGGYQPQHF